This is a list of T cell receptor beta chains from one sample in a study of beta chain features in type 1 diabetes. The method was immunoSEQ multiplex PCR; TCRdb's version includes in-frame clones alone and lacks a portion of them. The table has 680,000 or so clones, roughly 13% seen once. Sample: naive CD4+ T cells from blood. The receptors stem from a man in his late teens or twenties with type 1 diabetes. The conserved cysteine and the conserved F or W are not part of the CDR3 here.

length | V | CDR3
11 | TRBV6-6 | ASTVEQGSEQF
14 | TRBV9 | ASSLASPVGGDTQY
9 | TRBV14 | ASSQTGAQY
16 | TRBV29-1 | SVTQTSRGGINSYEQY
14 | TRBV4-2 | ASSQYPGTGDSPLH
12 | TRBV11-2 | ASSFGRTGDIQY
12 | TRBV30 | AWSQGVSAYEQY
11 | TRBV2 | ASEKSQNQPQH
10 | TRBV7-2 | ASSWLSYEQY
14 | TRBV10-3 | AISILRDRDNTEAF
13 | TRBV4-1 | ASSQTESSYNEQF
9 | TRBV2 | ASSEGEKLF
11 | TRBV9 | ASSIRADTEAF
15 | TRBV27 | ASSPDRGQLKAYEQY
13 | TRBV27 | ASKDFRLALDTQY
13 | TRBV2 | ASDLAGASYNEQF
13 | TRBV11-3 | ASSPRGSREETQY
11 | TRBV29-1 | SVGTSGSYEQY
13 | TRBV28 | ASTETGPTNEKLF
12 | TRBV6-1 | ASSERGGVTEAF
10 | TRBV19 | ASSNGIGELF
9 | TRBV30 | AWSVGDGYT
13 | TRBV30 | AWSPGGGLTYEQY
10 | TRBV11-2 | ASSLEGYEQY
14 | TRBV28 | ASSSAAGAPKETQY
13 | TRBV23-1 | ASSPPPGHHYEQY